Reported below is one TCR beta chain. These data are taken from a study of T cell changes during pregnancy in multiple sclerosis. The CDR3 totals 17 residues. Germline assignment: CDR1 SGHRS and CDR2 YFSETQ. Deletions cut 6 bases from V and 8 bases from J, with 24 bases between. Generated by immunoSEQ multiplex PCR, the TCRdb table keeps only in-frame clones and is missing some. The sample consists of around 50,000 clones, 92% of them appearing once. The genes are TRBV5-1 and TRBJ1-6; the D gene is possibly TRBD1 (5 bases). The sample was CD4+ T cells from peripheral blood mononuclear cells, taken after pregnancy. This clonotype was obtained from a female donor in good health, enrolled as a control in a pregnancy study. CDR3: CASTLTALGQGDSPLHF. The CDR3 coding sequence is TGCGCCAGCACACTAACGGCATTGGGGCAGGGTGATTCACCCCTCCACTTT. The entire variable domain, with the rest obtained from reference TRBV5-1 and TRBJ1-6, is as follows: KAGVTQTPRYLIKTRGQQVTLSCSPISGHRSVSWYQQTPGQGLQFLFEYFSETQRNKGNFPGRFSGRQFSNSRSEMNVSTLELGDSALYLCASTLTALGQGDSPLHFGNGTRLTVT.